This T cell receptor beta chain is from a study of CD8 T cells in Susac syndrome. Reverse transcription used roughly 0.45 to 1 ug RNA and random hexamers. Amplification of TCR beta CDR3 spanned 54 Vbeta and 13 Jbeta via immunoSEQ multiplex PCR. In TCRdb, the immunoSEQ multiplex PCR reads were re-called with MiXCR into one record per CDR3 protein. The sample has more than 95,000 distinct CDR3 sequences; just under 95% are singletons. Study findings and constraints: It was acknowledged in the study that the number of individuals who were included in its TCR sequencing and HLA analysis was relatively small.

This clonotype was seen a handful of times. Its antigen is not identified. Healthy donors acted as controls, with matching for age and sex. The sample was CD4+ T cells from PBMCs. The origin of this receptor is a human donor in good health.

CDR3 nucleotide sequence: TGCAGCGTGGAACAGGGGGCGAACACTGAAGCTTTCTTT. Translated, it gives CSVEQGANTEAFF. The chain carries TRBV29-1 and TRBJ1-1, with 9 bases fitting TRBD1. Germline CDR1 SQVTM, CDR2 ANQGSEA. Unmatched junction bases numbered 3, after V lost 6 bases and J lost 1 base. The CDR3 is 13 amino acids.